This T cell receptor (beta chain) is from a study of OX40 agonist ivuxolimab in advanced cancers. Study-level information: Recorded diagnoses for dose-escalation patients were hepatocellular carcinoma, melanoma, renal cell or head and neck cancer. Among those enrolled, mean age was about 63 years (range about 23 to 85) and over 70% were male. Under the entry rules, prior anti-PD-1, anti-PD-L1 or anti-CTLA-4 therapy was allowed, and roughly 39% had some. Study-wide findings and caveats: CD4+ and CD8+ blood T cells expanded clonally by week 6 at 0.1 to 3.0 mg/kg.

On this clone itself: The antigen is undetermined.

The assay was immunoSEQ multiplex PCR, and TCRdb's table has in-frame clones only and misses some. The sample lists about 50,000 clones; 88% were seen once. The starting material was CD4+ or CD8+ T cells sorted from blood, obtained in a trial of the OX40 agonist ivuxolimab. The receptor was isolated from an adult with an advanced solid tumor such as melanoma, head and neck, liver or kidney cancer.

CDR3 DNA: TGTGCCAGCAGCAAACCCCACGGCTCCTACGAGCAGTACTTC. Amino acid sequence: CASSKPHGSYEQYF. The chain recombines TRBV21-1 with TRBJ2-7; TRBD2 was called by the table and not checked on the DNA. TRBV21-1 is reported as a pseudogene. The CDR3 covers 14 residues.